The 27 T cell receptor beta chains presented below share a single source sample, sequenced in a study of shared clonotypes between healthy human individuals. Method: immunoSEQ multiplex PCR; TCRdb's copy keeps in-frame clones and lacks some. Among 2 million to 2.5 million clones, under 95% were seen once, and the ten largest hold approximately 0.35%. Sequenced input: naive CD4+ T cells from PBMCs. Subset given: CD45RA+ positively selected. All receptors come from a young man in good health. Some clones in this sample may be carry-over from other donors' samples.

The rearrangement joins TRBV18 to TRBJ2-1; 7 bases agree with TRBD2. Germline V gene lookup returns CDR1 KGHSH and CDR2 LQKENI. The CDR3 contains 15 residues. The trim removed 6 bases at V and 8 bases at J, leaving 13 bases unmatched. The CDR3 loop reads CASSPIQSAGDEQFF. Written as DNA, the CDR3 is TGTGCCAGCTCGCCGATACAGTCGGCGGGAGATGAGCAGTTCTTC.

The chain links TRBV29-1 to TRBJ2-5; D perhaps matches TRBD2 (6 bases). The DNA end favors TRBJ2-7, so the J call may be wrong. The germline CDR1 and CDR2 sequences are SQVTM and ANQGSEA. This CDR3 spans 14 amino acids. The chain's CDR3 is CSVVSGTFAYEQYF. DNA of the CDR3: TGCAGCGTTGTATCCGGGACTTTCGCCTACGAGCAGTACTTC.

The J gene is TRBJ2-1, the V gene TRBV18; D is perhaps TRBD2 (6 bases). In germline, CDR1 is KGHSH, CDR2 LQKENI. V lost 2 bases and J lost 6, with 14 bases in between. The CDR3 covers 15 residues. CDR3 amino acids: CASSPDIVGGNEQFF. The CDR3 nucleotides are TGTGCCAGCTCACCAGACATAGTCGGGGGCAATGAGCAGTTCTTC.

This sequence joins TRBV4-1 and TRBJ2-1; D call uncertain. V lost 0 bases to trimming and J lost 0 bases, with 9 bases between them. CDR3 size: 16 residues. Germline lookup yields CDR1 MGHRA and CDR2 YSYEKL. CDR3 residues: CASSQDRVSSYNEQFF. CDR3 nucleotides: TGCGCCAGCAGCCAAGATCGGGTGTCCTCCTACAATGAGCAGTTCTTC.

V is TRBV5-4 and J is TRBJ1-1; perhaps TRBD1 as D (5 bases). This CDR3 is built from 15 residues. Trimming cost V 0 bases and J 6 bases, with 15 bases left between them. Germline-derived CDR1 and CDR2 are SGHNT and YYREEE (reference sequence). CDR3 residues: CASSLEGGRGAEAFF. The CDR3 DNA reads TGTGCCAGCAGCTTGGAGGGTGGTAGGGGAGCTGAAGCTTTCTTT. The whole variable domain, remainder taken from reference TRBV5-4 and TRBJ1-1, is ETGVTQSPTHLIKTRGQQVTLRCSSQSGHNTVSWYQQALGQGPQFIFQYYREEENGRGNFPPRFSGLQFPNYSSELNVNALELDDSALYLCASSLEGGRGAEAFFGQGTRLTVV.

The chain uses TRBV6-1 and TRBJ1-2; a possible D gene is TRBD1 (6 bases). The germline CDR1 and CDR2 sequences are MNHNS and SASEGT. The CDR3 is made up of 14 amino acids. The V end was cut by 0 bases, the J end by 4 bases, with 9 bases between. CDR3 in DNA: TGTGCCAGCAGTGAAGCGGGGGGCGTCTATGGCTACACCTTC. Translated: CASSEAGGVYGYTF.

The chain joins TRBV28 to TRBJ1-2; D gene ambiguous. The CDR3 length is 12 residues. With 1 base removed from V and 7 bases from J, the gap between germline ends came to 7 bases. Germline CDR1 reads MDHEN; CDR2 reads SYDVKM. CDR3 residues: CASSLYGGGYTF. The CDR3 coding sequence is TGTGCCAGCAGTTTATACGGAGGTGGCTACACCTTC.

The CDR3 bases are TGTGCCTGGAGTGTACCCTGGACCGCCGGGGAGCTGTTTTTT. Its translation: CAWSVPWTAGELFF. This rearrangement joins TRBV30 to TRBJ2-2; D is unresolved. The germline V gene encodes CDR1 GTSNPN and CDR2 SVGIG (reference sequence). Trimming cost V 0 bases and J 6 bases, with 11 bases left between them. This CDR3 comprises 14 residues.

The rearrangement uses TRBV5-4 and TRBJ2-3; TRBD2 matches at 11 bases. Trimming removed 5 bases from V and 2 bases from J; junction bases left unmatched: 4. The germline V gene encodes CDR1 SGHNT and CDR2 YYREEE (reference sequence). CDR3 length: 15 residues. Written as DNA, the CDR3 is TGTGCCAGCAGTAAGACTAGCGGGGCCACAGATACGCAGTATTTT. Amino acids: CASSKTSGATDTQYF. Supplemented by reference TRBV5-4 and TRBJ2-3, the full variable domain reads ETGVTQSPTHLIKTRGQQVTLRCSSQSGHNTVSWYQQALGQGPQFIFQYYREEENGRGNFPPRFSGLQFPNYSSELNVNALELDDSALYLCASSKTSGATDTQYFGPGTRLTVL.

The chain joins TRBV28 to TRBJ2-3, with TRBD2 identical over 8 bases. Losses at the gene ends were 8 bases for V and 4 bases for J; bases not matched to a gene: 11. Germline loops: CDR1 MDHEN, CDR2 SYDVKM. The CDR3 has 15 residues. The DNA for the CDR3 is TGTGCCAGCGGTAGCGGGATAGTATCCCCAGATACGCAGTATTTT. Its protein product is CASGSGIVSPDTQYF.

The rearrangement links TRBV11-3 to TRBJ2-1; the match to TRBD2 covers 8 bases. J was trimmed by 5 bases and V by 6 bases; bases with no gene match: 3. This CDR3 region has 13 residues. In germline, CDR1 is SGHNT, CDR2 YENEEA. The CDR3 DNA follows: TGTGCCAGCAGTCAACTAGCGGACAATGAGCAGTTCTTC. Its protein is CASSQLADNEQFF.

This clone was detected once. The CDR3 nucleotides are TGTGCCATCAGTGACCCCGGCGGGAGATCCACCGGGGAGCTGTTTTTT. Translating gives CAISDPGGRSTGELFF. The chain carries TRBV10-3 and TRBJ2-2; 7 positions agree with TRBD2. Germline CDR1 is ENHRY and CDR2 is SYGVKD. This CDR3 is 16 amino acids long. Trimming cost V 3 bases and J 4 bases; bases outside gene matches: 8.

The chain recombines TRBV29-1 with TRBJ1-2; TRBD1 is a possible D gene (5 bases). Germline-derived CDR1 and CDR2 are SQVTM and ANQGSEA. The CDR3 loop spans 13 amino acids. Between the trimmed V and J ends, which lost 3 bases and 7 bases, there was a span of 15 bases. CDR3 sequence (DNA): TGCAGCGTTGACCCAGGGAGGTTGGGTGGCTACACCTTC. Its translation is CSVDPGRLGGYTF.

The V call is TRBV7-8, the J call TRBJ2-3, with 8 bases lining up with TRBD1. The V gene end was trimmed by 5 bases and the J gene end by 5 bases; junction bases not matched to a gene: 15. CDR1 and CDR2 from the germline V gene are SGHVS and FQNEAQ. The CDR3 has 17 amino acids. CDR3: CASSQYLTGQGGDTQYF. For the CDR3, the DNA is TGTGCCAGCAGCCAATACCTAACAGGACAGGGTGGAGATACGCAGTATTTT.

The chain links TRBV5-4 to TRBJ1-2, with a weak D call TRBD1 (6 bases). The length of the CDR3 is 14 residues. Germline-derived CDR1 and CDR2 are SGHNT and YYREEE (reference sequence). V was pared by 4 bases and J by 6 bases, with 16 bases between. The CDR3 coding sequence is TGTGCCAGCAGCCGTCCGGACAGCATAAATGGCTACACCTTC. Amino acid sequence: CASSRPDSINGYTF.

V and J are TRBV30 and TRBJ2-5, with D possibly being TRBD1 or TRBD2 (6 bases each). The CDR3 runs to 14 residues. The germline V gene encodes CDR1 GTSNPN and CDR2 SVGIG (reference sequence). V lost 5 bases to trimming and J lost 6 bases, with 19 bases between them. CDR3 nucleotides: TGTGCCTGGGCCCCTGGGGGGACACAGAAGACCCAGTACTTC. It yields the protein CAWAPGGTQKTQYF.

V gene TRBV18 combines with J gene TRBJ1-2, with a tentative D call TRBD1 (5 bases). Deletions cut 2 bases from V and 6 bases from J, with 13 bases between. The CDR3 extends over 14 amino acids. CDR1 is KGHSH and CDR2 is LQKENI in the germline V gene. CDR3 DNA sequence: TGTGCCAGCTCACCAGTTGGCAGGGATGATGGCTACACCTTC. Translating it yields CASSPVGRDDGYTF.

The chain uses TRBV7-6 and TRBJ2-5; a possible D gene is TRBD1 (5 bases). The germline CDR1 and CDR2 sequences are SGHVS and FNYEAQ. CDR3 length: 14 residues. V was pared by 3 bases and J by 5 bases, with 13 bases between. CDR3 coding DNA: TGTGCCAGCAGCTTGACAGCCCGACGGGAGACCCAGTACTTC. Protein sequence: CASSLTARRETQYF.

The chain uses TRBV6-6 and TRBJ2-1; D is tentatively TRBD1 or TRBD2 (6 bases each). Germline V gives CDR1 MNHNY, CDR2 SVGAGI (reference sequence). The CDR3 extends over 16 amino acids. V was pared by 0 bases and J by 4 bases, with 13 bases between. CDR3 region: CASSYSGGIGYNEQFF. The CDR3 region has the DNA TGTGCCAGCAGTTACTCGGGGGGCATTGGGTACAATGAGCAGTTCTTC.

CDR3 protein: CASSITSGRASSGELFF. DNA for the CDR3: TGTGCCAGCAGTATTACTAGCGGGAGGGCCAGTTCCGGGGAGCTGTTTTTT. The genes are TRBV27 and TRBJ2-2; TRBD2 agrees at 13 bases. CDR3 length: 17 residues. Germline V gene sequence: CDR1 MNHEY, CDR2 SMNVEV (reference sequence). The J segment lost 6 bases and the V segment lost 5 bases, leaving 9 bases of the junction unmatched.

About this clone itself: At the DNA level, this CDR3 is encoded by other sequences in the same sample as well. The rearrangement uses TRBV20-1 and TRBJ2-7; D might be TRBD2 (6 bases). There are 11 residues in the CDR3. CDR1 and CDR2 (germline): DFQATT, SNEGSKA (reference sequence). Trimming shortened V by 6 bases and J by 3 bases, and 9 bases separated the two germline ends. CDR3 sequence: CSARLGYEQYF. CDR3 DNA: TGCAGTGCGAGACTAGGCTACGAGCAGTACTTC.

This rearrangement joins TRBV29-1 to TRBJ1-5, with 8 nucleotides matching TRBD1. Germline-derived CDR1 and CDR2 are SQVTM and ANQGSEA. Trimming took 4 bases from V and 3 from J; bases not matched to a gene: 5. The CDR3 runs to 14 residues. CDR3 coding DNA: TGCAGCGTTGGCGGACAGGGACTCAATCAGCCCCAGCATTTT. Protein sequence: CSVGGQGLNQPQHF.

V usage is TRBV7-7 and J usage is TRBJ2-2, with 9 bases fitting TRBD2. The V gene's germline CDR1 is SSHAT and CDR2 FNYEAQ (reference sequence). The length of the CDR3 is 15 residues. Unmatched junction bases numbered 6, after V lost 4 bases and J lost 6 bases. Here the CDR3 DNA reads TGTGCCAGCAGCTCTAGCGGGACCAGGGCCGGGGAGCTGTTTTTT. This translates into CASSSSGTRAGELFF.

This clone showed up just once. The CDR3 DNA reads as TGTGCCGGTACCTTACGGGGACAGGGACAAGAGACCCAGTACTTC. It is translated as CAGTLRGQGQETQYF. This chain joins TRBV6-5 and TRBJ2-5; 9 bases line up with TRBD1. The germline CDR1 and CDR2 sequences are MNHEY and SVGAGI. The CDR3 covers 15 residues. The V gene end was trimmed by 11 bases and the J gene end by 2 bases; junction bases not matched to a gene: 12.

The rearrangement uses TRBV11-2 and TRBJ2-7; D not certain. Trimming cost V 1 base and J 0 bases, with 7 bases left between them. The CDR3 runs to 14 residues. CDR1 and CDR2 from the germline V gene are SGHAT and FQNNGV. The CDR3 region is CASSLASTSYEQYF. The CDR3 nucleotides are TGTGCCAGCAGCTTAGCCAGCACCTCCTACGAGCAGTACTTC. Based on the CDR3 plus reference TRBV11-2 and TRBJ2-7, the full variable domain is EAGVAQSPRYKIIEKRQSVAFWCNPISGHATLYWYQQILGQGPKLLIQFQNNGVVDDSQLPKDRFSAERLKGVDSTLKIQPAKLEDSAVYLCASSLASTSYEQYFGPGTRLTVT.

Comment on this clone: The same CDR3 also results from other DNA sequences found in this sample. The gene calls are TRBV5-4 and TRBJ2-1, with D uncertain. The CDR3 is made up of 13 amino acids. The germline gives CDR1 SGHNT, CDR2 YYREEE (reference sequence). V shed 1 base and J shed 5 bases, with 7 bases lying between them. For the CDR3, the DNA is TGTGCCAGCAGCTTGTCCAGAGACAATGAGCAGTTCTTC. The encoded protein is CASSLSRDNEQFF.

J is TRBJ1-4 and V is TRBV7-7; possibly TRBD1 for D (6 bases). From germline, CDR1 is SSHAT and CDR2 FNYEAQ (reference sequence). The CDR3 runs to 13 residues. V shed 6 bases and J shed 3 bases, with 8 bases lying between them. Written as DNA, the CDR3 is TGTGCCAGCAGTCCAGGGGCTAATGAAAAACTGTTTTTT. Residues: CASSPGANEKLFF.